This TCR beta chain was obtained from a study of control samples from healthy donors and cancer patients (dated by TCRdb to 2018 to 2021). The CDR3, cysteine through phenylalanine, is 17 amino acids long. The CDR3 DNA has 51 bases and is translated from base 1. The germline V gene gives CDR1 as SGHTA and CDR2 as FQGNSA. V is reduced by 4 bases and J by 0 bases, leaving a spacing of 16 bases between them. This clone was seen a single time. This clone's antigen is unknown. One base away there is no much larger clone; base qualities are not given. Library construction relied on the immunoSEQ multiplex PCR assay. Sourced from immuneACCESS, this table was stored by TCRdb with only in-frame sequences that have V and J called. A share of the clones is absent; for the studies checked, an unresolved V gene accounts for under half, and the remainder has no known explanation. Across this sample there are 95,000 to 150,000 clones, with approximately 91% seen only once. The ten top clones hold 6.5% to 9% of the sample.

The receptor's source is a woman between 18 and 29 years old in good health. Sequencing was performed on blood. The chain couples TRBV7-2 to TRBJ1-3; there is no confident call for the D gene. This receptor carries the CDR3 CASSSRALSLSGNTIYF. The DNA is TGTGCCAGCAGCTCAAGGGCTCTCTCTCTCTCTGGAAACACCATATATTTT.